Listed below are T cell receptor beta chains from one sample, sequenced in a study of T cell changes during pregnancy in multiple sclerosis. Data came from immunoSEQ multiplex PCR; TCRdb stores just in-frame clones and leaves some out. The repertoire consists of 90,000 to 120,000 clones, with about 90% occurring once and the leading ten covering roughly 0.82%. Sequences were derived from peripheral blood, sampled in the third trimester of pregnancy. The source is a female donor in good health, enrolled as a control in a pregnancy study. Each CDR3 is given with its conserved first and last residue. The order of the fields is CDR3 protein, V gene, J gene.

CASSLDRNTDTQYF,TRBV7-2,TRBJ2-3
CAISGVGAGLNTGELFF,TRBV10-3,TRBJ2-2
CAISVGDRIQETQYF,TRBV10-3,TRBJ2-5
CASSSSSGANVLTF,TRBV7-2,TRBJ2-6
CASSHERDRGTEAFF,TRBV4-3,TRBJ1-1
CASSSRTGVNTEAFF,TRBV7-2,TRBJ1-1
CASKEQGYYGYTF,TRBV19,TRBJ1-2
CASSLVSGYRGNTIYF,TRBV11-3,TRBJ1-3
CASSFRRLASNTEAFF,TRBV7-2,TRBJ1-1
CASSRKTGTGDTGELFF,TRBV7-2,TRBJ2-2
CSAGTPSYEQYF,TRBV29-1,TRBJ2-7
CASSIAHSGANVLTF,TRBV19,TRBJ2-6
CASSLDSGRNSPLHF,TRBV5-1,TRBJ1-6
CASSLNSGGFNEQFF,TRBV11-3,TRBJ2-1
CASSLLGSNTGELFF,TRBV27,TRBJ2-2
CASSHNPGTGENIQYF,TRBV4-1,TRBJ2-4
CASSQGQGVYEQYF,TRBV4-2,TRBJ2-7
CASSFWQDYEQYF,TRBV5-8,TRBJ2-7
CASSMWSGPGNTIYF,TRBV19,TRBJ1-3
CASSLGQLNEKLFF,TRBV27,TRBJ1-4
CASSEWLAGDATDTQYF,TRBV6-1,TRBJ2-3
CSGGSSTGNYGYTF,TRBV29-1,TRBJ1-2
CASSATSGGKQETQYF,TRBV9,TRBJ2-5
CASTRSLAGDYEQYF,TRBV6-5,TRBJ2-7
CASSQDRGVFNYGYTF,TRBV4-1,TRBJ1-2